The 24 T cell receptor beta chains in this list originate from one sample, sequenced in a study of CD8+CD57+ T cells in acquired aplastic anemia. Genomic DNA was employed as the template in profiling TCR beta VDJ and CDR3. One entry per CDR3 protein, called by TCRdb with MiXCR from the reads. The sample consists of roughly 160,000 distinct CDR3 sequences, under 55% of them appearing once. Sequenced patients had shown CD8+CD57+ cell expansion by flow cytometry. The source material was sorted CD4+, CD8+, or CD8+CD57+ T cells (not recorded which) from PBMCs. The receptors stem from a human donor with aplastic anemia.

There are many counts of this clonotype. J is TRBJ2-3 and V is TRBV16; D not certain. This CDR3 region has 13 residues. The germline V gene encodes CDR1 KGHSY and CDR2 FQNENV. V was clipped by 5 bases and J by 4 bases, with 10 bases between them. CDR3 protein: CASSERTADTQYF. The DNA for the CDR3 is TGTGCCAGCAGCGAACGAACAGCAGATACGCAGTATTTT.

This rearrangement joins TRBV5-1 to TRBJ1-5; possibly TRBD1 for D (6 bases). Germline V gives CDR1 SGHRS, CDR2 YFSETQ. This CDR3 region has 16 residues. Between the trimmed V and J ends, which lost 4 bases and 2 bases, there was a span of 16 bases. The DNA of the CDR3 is TGCGCCAGCAGCCAGGGGCTGCTTGGGGGCAATCAGCCCCAGCATTTT. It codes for CASSQGLLGGNQPQHF.

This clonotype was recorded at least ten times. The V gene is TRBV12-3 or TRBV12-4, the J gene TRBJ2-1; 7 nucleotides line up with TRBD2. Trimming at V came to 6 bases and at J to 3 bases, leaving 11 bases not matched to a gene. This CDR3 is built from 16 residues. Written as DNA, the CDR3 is TGTGCCAGCAGCCGAACTGGGGGGGGTGACTACAATGAGCAGTTCTTC. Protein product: CASSRTGGGDYNEQFF.

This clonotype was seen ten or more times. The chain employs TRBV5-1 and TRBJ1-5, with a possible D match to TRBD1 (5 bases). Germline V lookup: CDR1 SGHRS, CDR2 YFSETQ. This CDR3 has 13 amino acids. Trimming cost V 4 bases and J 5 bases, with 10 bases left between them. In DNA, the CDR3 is TGCGCCAGCAGCCTTGACAGAGATCAGCCCCAGCATTTT. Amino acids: CASSLDRDQPQHF.

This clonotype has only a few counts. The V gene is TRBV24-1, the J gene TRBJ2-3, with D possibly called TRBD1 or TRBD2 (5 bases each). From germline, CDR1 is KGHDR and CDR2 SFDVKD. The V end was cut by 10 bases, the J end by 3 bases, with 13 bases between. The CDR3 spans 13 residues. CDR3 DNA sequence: TGTGCCACGGAGGCAGGGCCGACAGATACGCAGTATTTT. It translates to CATEAGPTDTQYF.

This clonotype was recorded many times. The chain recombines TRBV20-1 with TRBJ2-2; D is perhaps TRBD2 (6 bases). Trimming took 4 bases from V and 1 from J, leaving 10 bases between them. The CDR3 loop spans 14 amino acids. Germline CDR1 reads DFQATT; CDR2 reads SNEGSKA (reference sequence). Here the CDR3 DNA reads TGCAGTGCTAAGGACTACCTGAACACCGGGGAGCTGTTTTTT. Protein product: CSAKDYLNTGELFF.

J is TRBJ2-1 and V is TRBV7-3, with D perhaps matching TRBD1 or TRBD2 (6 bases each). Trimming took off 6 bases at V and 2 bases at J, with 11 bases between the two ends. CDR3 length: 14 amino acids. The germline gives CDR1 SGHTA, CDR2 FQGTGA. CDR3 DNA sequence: TGTGCCAGCAGGGGGGGCTTTACCTACAATGAGCAGTTCTTC. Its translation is CASRGGFTYNEQFF.

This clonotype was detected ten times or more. CDR3 coding DNA: TGTGCCAGCAGCTTAGGACTAGCGGGAGGGGGCGAGCAGTACTTC. Translation gives CASSLGLAGGGEQYF. The rearrangement links TRBV7-6 to TRBJ2-7, with 14 positions matching TRBD2. From germline, CDR1 is SGHVS and CDR2 FNYEAQ. With 1 base clipped from V and 6 bases from J, the junction kept 2 bases outside the gene matches. The CDR3 loop spans 15 amino acids.

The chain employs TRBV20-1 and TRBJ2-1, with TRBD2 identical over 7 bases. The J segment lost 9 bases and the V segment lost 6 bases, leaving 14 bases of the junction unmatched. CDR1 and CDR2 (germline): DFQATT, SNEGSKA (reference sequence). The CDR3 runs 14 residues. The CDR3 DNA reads TGCAGTGCGTTGAGCGGGGAAGACAATACTGAGCAGTTCTTC. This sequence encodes CSALSGEDNTEQFF.

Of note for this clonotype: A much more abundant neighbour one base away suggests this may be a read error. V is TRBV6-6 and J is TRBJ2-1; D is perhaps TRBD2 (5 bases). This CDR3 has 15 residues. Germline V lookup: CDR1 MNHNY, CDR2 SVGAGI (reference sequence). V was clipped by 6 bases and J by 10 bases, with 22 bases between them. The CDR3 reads CASRDRLSPGGEQFF. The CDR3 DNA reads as TGTGCCAGCAGGGACCGGCTGTCGCCTGGAGGCGAGCAGTTCTTC.

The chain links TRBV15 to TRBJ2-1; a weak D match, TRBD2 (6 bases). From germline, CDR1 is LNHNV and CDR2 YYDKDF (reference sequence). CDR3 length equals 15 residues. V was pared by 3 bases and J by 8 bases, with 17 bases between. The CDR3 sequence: CATSSSSGRIHEQFF. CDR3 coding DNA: TGTGCCACCAGCAGTAGCAGCGGGCGAATCCATGAGCAGTTCTTC.

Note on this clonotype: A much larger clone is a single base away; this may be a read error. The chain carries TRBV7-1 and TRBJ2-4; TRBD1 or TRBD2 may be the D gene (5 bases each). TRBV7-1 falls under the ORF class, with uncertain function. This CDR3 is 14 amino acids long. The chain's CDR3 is CASSPTTGGNIQHF. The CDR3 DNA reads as TGTGCCAGCAGTCCGACCACTGGGGGAAACATTCAGCACTTC.

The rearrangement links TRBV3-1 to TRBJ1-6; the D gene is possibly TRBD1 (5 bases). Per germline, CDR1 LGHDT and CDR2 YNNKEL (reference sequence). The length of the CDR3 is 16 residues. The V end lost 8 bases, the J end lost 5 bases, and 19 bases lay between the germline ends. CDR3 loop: CASRRDGGSNNSPLHF. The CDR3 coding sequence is TGTGCCAGCCGCCGGGACGGAGGGAGCAATAATTCACCCCTCCACTTT. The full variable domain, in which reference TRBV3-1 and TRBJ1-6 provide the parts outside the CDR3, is DTAVSQTPKYLVTQMGNDKSIKCEQNLGHDTMYWYKQDSKKFLKIMFSYNNKELIINETVPNRFSPKSPDKAHLNLHINSLELGDSAVYFCASRRDGGSNNSPLHFGNGTRLTVT.

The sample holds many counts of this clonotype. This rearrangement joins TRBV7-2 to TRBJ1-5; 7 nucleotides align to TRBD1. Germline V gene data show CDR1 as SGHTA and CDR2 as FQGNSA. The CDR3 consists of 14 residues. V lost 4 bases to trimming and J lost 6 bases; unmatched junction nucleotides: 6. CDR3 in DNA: TGTGCCAGCAGCTCGAGACAGGGAAGTCAGCCCCAGCATTTT. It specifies CASSSRQGSQPQHF. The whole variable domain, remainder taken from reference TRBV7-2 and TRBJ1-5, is GAGVSQSPSNKVTEKGKDVELRCDPISGHTALYWYRQSLGQGLEFLIYFQGNSAPDKSGLPSDRFSAERTGGSVSTLTIQRTQQEDSAVYLCASSSRQGSQPQHFGDGTRLSIL.

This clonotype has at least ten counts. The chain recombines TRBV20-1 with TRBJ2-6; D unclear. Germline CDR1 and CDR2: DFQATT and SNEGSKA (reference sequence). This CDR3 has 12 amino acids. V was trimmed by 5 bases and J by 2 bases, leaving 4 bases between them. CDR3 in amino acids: CSAPTGANVLTF. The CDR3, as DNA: TGCAGTGCTCCCACTGGGGCCAACGTCCTGACTTTC.

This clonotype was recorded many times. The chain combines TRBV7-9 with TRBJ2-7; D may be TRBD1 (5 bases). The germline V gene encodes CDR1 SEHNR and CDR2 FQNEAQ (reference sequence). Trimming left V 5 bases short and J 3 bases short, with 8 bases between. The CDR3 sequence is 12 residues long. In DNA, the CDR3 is TGTGCCAGCAGCGAGACAGTCTACGAGCAGTACTTC. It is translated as CASSETVYEQYF.

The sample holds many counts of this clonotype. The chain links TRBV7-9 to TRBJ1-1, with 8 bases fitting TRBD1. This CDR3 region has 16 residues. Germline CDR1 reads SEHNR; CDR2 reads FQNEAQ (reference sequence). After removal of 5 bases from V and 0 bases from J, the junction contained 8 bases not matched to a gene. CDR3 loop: CASSQGQGGVNTEAFF. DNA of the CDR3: TGTGCCAGCAGCCAAGGACAGGGAGGGGTGAACACTGAAGCTTTCTTT.

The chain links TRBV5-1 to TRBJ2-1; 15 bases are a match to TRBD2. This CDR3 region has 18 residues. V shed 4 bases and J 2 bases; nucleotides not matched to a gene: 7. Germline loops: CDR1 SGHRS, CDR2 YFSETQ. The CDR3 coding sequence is TGCGCCAGCAGCAAAGGACTAGCGGGAGGGTCGACCTACAATGAGCAGTTCTTC. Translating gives CASSKGLAGGSTYNEQFF.

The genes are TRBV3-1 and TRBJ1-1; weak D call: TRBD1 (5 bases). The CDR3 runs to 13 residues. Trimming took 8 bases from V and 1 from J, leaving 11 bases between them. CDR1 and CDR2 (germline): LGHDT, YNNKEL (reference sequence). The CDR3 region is CASGGGGNTEAFF. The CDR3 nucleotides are TGTGCCAGCGGCGGGGGGGGGAACACTGAAGCTTTCTTT.

The CDR3 DNA reads TGTGCCACCAGTGATCGGGACGACTCTGGAAACACCATATATTTT. Protein product: CATSDRDDSGNTIYF. The chain couples TRBV24-1 to TRBJ1-3, with D possibly TRBD1 on 5 matching bases. This CDR3 is built from 15 residues. Deletions cut 3 bases from V and 0 bases from J, with 8 bases between. Germline assignment: CDR1 KGHDR and CDR2 SFDVKD.

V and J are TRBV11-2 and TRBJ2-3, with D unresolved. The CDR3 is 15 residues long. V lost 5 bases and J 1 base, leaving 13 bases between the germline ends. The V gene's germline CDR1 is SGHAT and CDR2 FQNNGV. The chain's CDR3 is CASSEGPRGTDTQYF. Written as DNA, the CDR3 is TGTGCCAGCAGCGAAGGCCCAAGAGGCACAGATACGCAGTATTTT.

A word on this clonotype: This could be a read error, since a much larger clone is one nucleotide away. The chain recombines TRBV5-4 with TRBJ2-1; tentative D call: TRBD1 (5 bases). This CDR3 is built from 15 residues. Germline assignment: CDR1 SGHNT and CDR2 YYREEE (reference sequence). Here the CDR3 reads CASSLEGAAYNEQLF. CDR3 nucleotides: TGTGCCAGCAGCTTGGAAGGGGCTGCCTACAATGAGCAGCTCTTC.

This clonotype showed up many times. CDR3 in amino acids: CASSQTIPGVGYF. In DNA, the CDR3 is TGTGCCAGCAGTCAAACGATACCGGGGGTGGGGTACTTC. The V gene is TRBV12-3 or TRBV12-4, the J gene TRBJ2-7, with a weak D call TRBD2 (6 bases). This CDR3 has 13 residues. V lost 5 bases and J lost 12, with 20 bases in between.

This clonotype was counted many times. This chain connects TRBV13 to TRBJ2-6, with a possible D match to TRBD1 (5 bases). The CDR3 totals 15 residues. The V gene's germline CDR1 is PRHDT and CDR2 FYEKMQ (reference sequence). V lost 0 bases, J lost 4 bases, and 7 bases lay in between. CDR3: CASSLGGPGANVLTF. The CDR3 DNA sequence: TGTGCCAGCAGCTTAGGGGGGCCCGGGGCCAACGTCCTGACTTTC.